The sequence of this T cell receptor beta chain was determined in a study of cytomegalovirus exposure and HLA in healthy donors. The study's findings and limits: Later analysis identified around 15,000 TCR beta sequences associated with HLA alleles, using a false discovery rate threshold of 0.05.

Points on this clone: Its target is unknown.

Trimming shortened V by 6 bases and J by 0 bases, and 9 bases separated the two germline ends. Germline lookup yields CDR1 LNHDA and CDR2 SQIVND (reference sequence). The CDR3 consists of 14 residues. This PCR relied on a set of 60 Vbeta primers and 13 Jbeta primers. The assay was immunoSEQ multiplex PCR, and TCRdb's table has in-frame clones only and misses some. The profile covers about 120,000 clones, with around 78% appearing a single time and 3.3% taken by the ten largest. J is TRBJ2-1 and V is TRBV19; D remains ambiguous. The receptor's source is a woman in her thirties in good health and CMV-seropositive. The sequenced sample consisted of PBMCs. The CDR3 here is CASRSVFSYNEQFF. The CDR3 nucleotides read TGTGCCAGTAGGTCAGTTTTCTCCTACAATGAGCAGTTCTTC. Full variable domain (outside the CDR3, taken from reference TRBV19 and TRBJ2-1): DGGITQSPKYLFRKEGQNVTLSCEQNLNHDAMYWYRQDPGQGLRLIYYSQIVNDFQKGDIAEGYSVSREKKESFPLTVTSAQKNPTAFYLCASRSVFSYNEQFFGPGTRLTVL.